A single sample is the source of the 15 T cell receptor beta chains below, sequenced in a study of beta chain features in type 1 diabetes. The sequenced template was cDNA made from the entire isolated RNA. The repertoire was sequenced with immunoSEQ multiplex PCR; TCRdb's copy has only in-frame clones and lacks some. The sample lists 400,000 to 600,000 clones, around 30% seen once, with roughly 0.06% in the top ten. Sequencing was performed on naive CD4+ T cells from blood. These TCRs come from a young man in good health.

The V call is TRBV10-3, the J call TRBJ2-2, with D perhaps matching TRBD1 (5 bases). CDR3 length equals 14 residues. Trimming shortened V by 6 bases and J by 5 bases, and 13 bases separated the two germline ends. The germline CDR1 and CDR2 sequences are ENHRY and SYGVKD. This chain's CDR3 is CAISPGHLTGELFF. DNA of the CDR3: TGTGCCATCAGCCCCGGACACCTAACCGGGGAGCTGTTTTTT.

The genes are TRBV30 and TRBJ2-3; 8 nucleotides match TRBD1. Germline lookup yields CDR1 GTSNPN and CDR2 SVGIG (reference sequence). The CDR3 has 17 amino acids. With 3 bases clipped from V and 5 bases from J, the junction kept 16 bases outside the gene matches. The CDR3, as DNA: TGTGCCTGGAGCTTTGGGGGGCGACAGGGGTCGAGAGATACGCAGTATTTT. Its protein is CAWSFGGRQGSRDTQYF.

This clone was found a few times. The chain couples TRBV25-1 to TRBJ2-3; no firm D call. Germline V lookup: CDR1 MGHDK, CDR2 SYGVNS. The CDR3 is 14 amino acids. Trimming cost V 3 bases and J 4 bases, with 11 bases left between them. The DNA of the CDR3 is TGTGCCAGCAGTGATGAATGGGCCTCAGATACGCAGTATTTT. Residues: CASSDEWASDTQYF.

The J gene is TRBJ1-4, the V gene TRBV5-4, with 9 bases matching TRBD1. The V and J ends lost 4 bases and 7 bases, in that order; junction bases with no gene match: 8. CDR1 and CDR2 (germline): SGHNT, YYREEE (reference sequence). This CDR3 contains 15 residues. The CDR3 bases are TGTGCCAGCAGCCCTACAGGGGGCGAGGGTGAAAAACTGTTTTTT. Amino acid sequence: CASSPTGGEGEKLFF.

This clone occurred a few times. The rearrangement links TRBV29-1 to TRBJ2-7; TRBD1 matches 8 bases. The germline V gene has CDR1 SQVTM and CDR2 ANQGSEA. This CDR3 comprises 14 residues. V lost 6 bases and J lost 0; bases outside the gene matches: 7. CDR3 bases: TGCAGCGTGCGGACAGGGCATTTCTCCTACGAGCAGTACTTC. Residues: CSVRTGHFSYEQYF.

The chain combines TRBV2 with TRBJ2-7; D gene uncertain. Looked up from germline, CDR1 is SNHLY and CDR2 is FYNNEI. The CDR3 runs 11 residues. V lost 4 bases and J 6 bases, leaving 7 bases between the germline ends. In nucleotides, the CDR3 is TGTGCCAGCAGTGCCCTTTCCGAGCAGTACTTC. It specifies CASSALSEQYF.

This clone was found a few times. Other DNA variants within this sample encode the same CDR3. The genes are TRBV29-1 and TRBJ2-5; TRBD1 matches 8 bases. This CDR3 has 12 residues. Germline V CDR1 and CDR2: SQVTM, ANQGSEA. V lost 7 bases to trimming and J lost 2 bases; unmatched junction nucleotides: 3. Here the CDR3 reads CSADRGQETQYF. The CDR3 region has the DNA TGCAGCGCTGACAGGGGACAAGAGACCCAGTACTTC.

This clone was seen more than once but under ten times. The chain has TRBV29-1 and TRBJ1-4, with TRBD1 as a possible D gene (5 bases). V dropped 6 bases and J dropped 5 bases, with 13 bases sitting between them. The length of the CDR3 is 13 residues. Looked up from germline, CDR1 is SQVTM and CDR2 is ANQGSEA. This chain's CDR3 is CSVGRGPNEKLFF. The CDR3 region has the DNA TGCAGCGTGGGGCGGGGTCCCAATGAAAAACTGTTTTTT.

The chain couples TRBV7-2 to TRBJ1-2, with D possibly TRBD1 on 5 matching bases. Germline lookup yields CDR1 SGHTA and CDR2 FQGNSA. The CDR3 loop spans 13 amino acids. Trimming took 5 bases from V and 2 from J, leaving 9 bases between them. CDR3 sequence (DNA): TGTGCCAGCAGCGTACAGGAGAACTATGGCTACACCTTC. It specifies CASSVQENYGYTF.

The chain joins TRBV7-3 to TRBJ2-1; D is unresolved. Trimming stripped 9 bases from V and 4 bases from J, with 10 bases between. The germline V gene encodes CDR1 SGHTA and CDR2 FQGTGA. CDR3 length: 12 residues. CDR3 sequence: CARSGAYNEQFF. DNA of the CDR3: TGTGCCAGGTCGGGCGCTTACAATGAGCAGTTCTTC.

CDR3 in DNA: TGTGCCACGGGACCTACGAGGGAAGAGACCCAGTACTTC. Translated: CATGPTREETQYF. The J gene is TRBJ2-5, the V gene TRBV15, with D possibly called TRBD1 or TRBD2 (5 bases each). The CDR3 has 13 residues. Germline V gene sequence: CDR1 LNHNV, CDR2 YYDKDF (reference sequence). V lost 9 bases and J lost 3, with 14 bases in between. Drawing the rest from reference TRBV15 and TRBJ2-5, the complete variable domain is DAMVIQNPRYQVTQFGKPVTLSCSQTLNHNVMYWYQQKSSQAPKLLFHYYDKDFNNEADTPDNFQSRRPNTSFCFLDIRSPGLGDTAMYLCATGPTREETQYFGPGTRLLVL.

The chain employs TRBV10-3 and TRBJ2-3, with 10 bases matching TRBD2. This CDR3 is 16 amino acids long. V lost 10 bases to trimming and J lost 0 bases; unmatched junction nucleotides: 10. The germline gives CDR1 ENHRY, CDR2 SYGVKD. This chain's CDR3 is CATRTGLATSTDTQYF. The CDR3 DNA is TGTGCCACACGGACGGGACTAGCGACTAGCACAGATACGCAGTATTTT.

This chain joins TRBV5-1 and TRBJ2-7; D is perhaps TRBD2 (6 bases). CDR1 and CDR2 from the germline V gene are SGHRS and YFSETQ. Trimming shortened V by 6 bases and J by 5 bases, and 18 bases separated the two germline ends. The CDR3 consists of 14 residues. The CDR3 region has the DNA TGCGCCAGCACCACCACGGGCGGGGTCAACGAGCAGTACTTC. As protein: CASTTTGGVNEQYF.

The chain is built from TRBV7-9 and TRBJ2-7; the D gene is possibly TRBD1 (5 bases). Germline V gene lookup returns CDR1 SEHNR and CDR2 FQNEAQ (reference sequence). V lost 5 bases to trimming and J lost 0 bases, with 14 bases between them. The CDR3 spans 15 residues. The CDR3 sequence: CASSLHRQSSYEQYF. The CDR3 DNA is TGTGCCAGCAGCCTACACCGACAGAGCTCCTACGAGCAGTACTTC.

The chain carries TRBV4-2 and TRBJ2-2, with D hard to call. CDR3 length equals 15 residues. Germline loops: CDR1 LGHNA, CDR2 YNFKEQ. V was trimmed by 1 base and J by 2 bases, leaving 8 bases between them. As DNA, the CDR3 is TGTGCCAGCAGCCAAGGGACGGCTAACACCGGGGAGCTGTTTTTT. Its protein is CASSQGTANTGELFF.